What follows are 29 T cell receptor beta chains derived from one specimen sequenced in a study of blood T cells in healthy people across ages. Alongside a J-beta primer mix, a sample-barcoded 5' primer served in a second PCR lasting 7 to 11 cycles. In TCRdb, the 5' RACE reads were re-called with MiXCR into one record per CDR3 protein. The sample has about 640,000 distinct CDR3 sequences, 58% seen once. Specimen: blood. The receptor set was obtained from a man aged 55 to 69 in good health.

This clonotype showed up just a few times. The chain joins TRBV21-1 to TRBJ2-1; TRBD2, the table's D call, lacks a check against the DNA. TRBV21-1 counts as a pseudogene. This CDR3 contains 16 residues. CDR3 sequence reads: CASSNRAGFSYNEQFF. CDR3 DNA: TGTGCCAGCAGCAACAGAGCGGGTTTCTCCTACAATGAGCAGTTCTTC.

The V call is TRBV20-1, the J call TRBJ2-3; D is unclear. The CDR3 has 15 amino acids. Per the germline V gene, CDR1 is DFQATT and CDR2 is SNEGSKA (reference sequence). Trimming removed 2 bases at V and 0 bases at J, with 12 bases between. The CDR3 protein is CSARFGRLSTDTQYF. CDR3 in DNA: TGCAGTGCTAGATTCGGGCGGCTAAGCACAGATACGCAGTATTTT.

This chain joins TRBV7-2 and TRBJ2-7, with 8 positions matching TRBD1. Per germline, CDR1 SGHTA and CDR2 FQGNSA. CDR3 length: 15 residues. With V trimmed by 3 bases and J by 0 bases, 4 bases remained unmatched. The chain's CDR3 is CASSLGQVYSYEQYF. The CDR3 nucleotides are TGTGCCAGCAGCTTGGGACAGGTTTACTCCTACGAGCAGTACTTC. Using reference TRBV7-2 and TRBJ2-7 for the parts outside the CDR3, the full variable domain is GAGVSQSPSNKVTEKGKDVELRCDPISGHTALYWYRQSLGQGLEFLIYFQGNSAPDKSGLPSDRFSAERTGGSVSTLTIQRTQQEDSAVYLCASSLGQVYSYEQYFGPGTRLTVT.

The chain combines TRBV7-9 with TRBJ2-3, with 9 bases aligning to TRBD1. This CDR3 spans 16 amino acids. V was pared by 5 bases and J by 3 bases, with 9 bases of the junction left unmatched. From germline, CDR1 is SEHNR and CDR2 FQNEAQ (reference sequence). The CDR3 bases are TGTGCCAGCAGCGGGGGGACAGGGACCTCTACAGATACGCAGTATTTT. Protein sequence: CASSGGTGTSTDTQYF.

This clonotype was detected once. The CDR3 loop is CASSGGQGRQSTEAFF. CDR3 coding DNA: TGCGCCAGCAGCGGCGGACAGGGCCGCCAGAGCACTGAAGCTTTCTTT. The gene calls are TRBV5-1 and TRBJ1-1; 8 bases fit TRBD1. The CDR3 has 16 amino acids. Germline values: CDR1 SGHRS, CDR2 YFSETQ. After removal of 4 bases from V and 4 bases from J, the junction contained 12 bases not matched to a gene.

The chain links TRBV11-3 to TRBJ2-1; TRBD1 matches 9 bases. Germline V gives CDR1 SGHNT, CDR2 YENEEA. Trimming took 5 bases from V and 8 from J; bases not matched to a gene: 10. This CDR3 is 15 amino acids long. The CDR3 is CASSTLTGGVDEQFF. The DNA for the CDR3 is TGTGCCAGCAGCACTCTGACAGGGGGGGTCGATGAGCAGTTCTTC.

The rearrangement joins TRBV29-1 to TRBJ2-1; weak D call: TRBD2 (5 bases). CDR3 length equals 13 residues. Germline assignment: CDR1 SQVTM and CDR2 ANQGSEA. Trimming pared 4 bases from V and 8 bases from J, leaving 15 bases between. The CDR3 sequence: CSVGRSPDYEQFF. The CDR3 DNA follows: TGCAGCGTTGGCCGGAGTCCGGACTATGAGCAGTTCTTC.

The chain links TRBV10-3 to TRBJ2-5; 14 bases align to TRBD2. This CDR3 region has 14 residues. Germline-derived CDR1 and CDR2 are ENHRY and SYGVKD. The trim removed 10 bases at V and 2 bases at J, leaving 3 bases unmatched. CDR3 nucleotide sequence: TGTGCCACCGGGACTAGCGGGGGACAAGAGACCCAGTACTTC. This sequence encodes CATGTSGGQETQYF.

This clonotype turned up a few times. The chain links TRBV7-2 to TRBJ2-5; 13 bases agree with TRBD2. The trim removed 6 bases at V and 5 bases at J, leaving 6 bases unmatched. This CDR3 has 15 residues. Germline loops: CDR1 SGHTA, CDR2 FQGNSA. CDR3 in DNA: TGTGCCAGCAGTACTAGCGGGGGGGCCTGGGAGACCCAGTACTTC. Translation gives CASSTSGGAWETQYF.

This clonotype showed up just a few times. The genes are TRBV20-1 and TRBJ2-7; D remains ambiguous. This CDR3 region has 12 residues. CDR1 DFQATT and CDR2 SNEGSKA come from the germline V gene (reference sequence). V was shortened by 1 base and J by 3 bases, with 7 bases between the two germline ends. The CDR3 region has the DNA TGCAGTGCTAGAGGGGTCGACTACGAGCAGTACTTC. Amino acids: CSARGVDYEQYF.

This clonotype was detected once. The chain is built from TRBV25-1 and TRBJ2-3, with 7 bases identical to TRBD1. CDR1 is MGHDK and CDR2 is SYGVNS in the germline V gene. The V segment lost 1 base and the J segment 2 bases; nucleotides outside the gene matches: 9. CDR3 length: 17 residues. CDR3 protein: CASSELGGRRNTDTQYF. CDR3 nucleotides: TGTGCCAGCAGTGAATTAGGGGGCAGGAGAAACACAGATACGCAGTATTTT.

Worth noting for this clonotype: Relative to the germline gene, one junction end is altered; a read error may explain this. CDR3: CASNPTGRPNEQYF. Here the CDR3 DNA reads TGTGCCAGCAACCCGACAGGGAGACCAAACGAGCAGTATTTC. The V gene is TRBV12-3 or TRBV12-4, the J gene TRBJ2-7; 7 nucleotides line up with TRBD1. This CDR3 comprises 14 residues.

This sequence joins TRBV29-1 and TRBJ1-2; TRBD1 is a possible D gene (6 bases). CDR3 size: 15 residues. CDR1 is SQVTM, CDR2 ANQGSEA, per germline. V lost 5 bases and J 0 bases, leaving 16 bases between the germline ends. CDR3 sequence reads: CSVRGGLLTNYGYTF. CDR3 DNA: TGCAGCGTTAGGGGGGGGCTCCTCACTAACTATGGCTACACCTTC.

This clonotype was seen many times. The chain recombines TRBV28 with TRBJ2-4, with a possible D match to TRBD2 (5 bases). Between the trimmed V and J ends, which lost 4 bases and 0 bases, there was a span of 7 bases. The CDR3 has 14 amino acids. The V gene's germline CDR1 is MDHEN and CDR2 SYDVKM. Here the CDR3 DNA reads TGTGCCAGCAGTTCAGGACTAGCCAAAAACATTCAGTACTTC. It is translated as CASSSGLAKNIQYF.

This sequence joins TRBV28 and TRBJ2-7, with D perhaps matching TRBD2 (6 bases). Between the trimmed V and J ends, which lost 4 bases and 3 bases, there was a span of 16 bases. Germline lookup yields CDR1 MDHEN and CDR2 SYDVKM. The CDR3 runs to 15 residues. CDR3 region: CASSSAGGRYYEQYF. Here the CDR3 DNA reads TGTGCCAGCAGTTCTGCTGGGGGGAGATACTACGAGCAGTACTTC.

J is TRBJ1-5 and V is TRBV6-1; D uncertain. The V gene's germline CDR1 is MNHNS and CDR2 SASEGT. The CDR3 covers 14 residues. The ends were cut back, 3 bases at V and 6 bases at J, with 12 bases in the middle. The CDR3 DNA follows: TGTGCCAGCAGTGACAGGCCGGACGGTCAGCCCCAGCATTTT. Protein product: CASSDRPDGQPQHF.

The CDR3 region is CASSYQGGSYEQYF. The CDR3 bases are TGTGCCAGCAGTTACCAAGGGGGCTCCTACGAGCAGTACTTC. The V call is TRBV7-2, the J call TRBJ2-7; a weak D match, TRBD1 (6 bases). The CDR3 runs 14 residues. The V gene lost 6 bases and the J gene lost 0 bases, with 12 bases spanning the gap. Germline V lookup: CDR1 SGHTA, CDR2 FQGNSA. Full variable domain (remainder filled in from reference TRBV7-2 and TRBJ2-7): GAGVSQSPSNKVTEKGKDVELRCDPISGHTALYWYRQSLGQGLEFLIYFQGNSAPDKSGLPSDRFSAERTGGSVSTLTIQRTQQEDSAVYLCASSYQGGSYEQYFGPGTRLTVT.

The V and J genes are TRBV4-1 and TRBJ2-1; perhaps TRBD1 as D (6 bases). V gave up 0 bases and J gave up 3 bases, with 9 bases separating them. The germline CDR1 and CDR2 sequences are MGHRA and YSYEKL. This CDR3 spans 15 amino acids. The CDR3 is CASSQDGTNYNEQFF. DNA of the CDR3: TGCGCCAGCAGCCAAGACGGGACAAACTACAATGAGCAGTTCTTC.

The V and J genes are TRBV28 and TRBJ1-5; TRBD1 is a possible D gene (5 bases). With 8 bases removed from V and 1 base from J, the gap between germline ends came to 21 bases. The CDR3 runs 17 residues. Germline V gene sequence: CDR1 MDHEN, CDR2 SYDVKM. CDR3 sequence reads: CASRSLGWGVSNQPQHF. The CDR3 DNA follows: TGTGCCAGCCGATCCCTCGGGTGGGGCGTAAGCAATCAGCCCCAGCATTTT.

Note on this clonotype: One end of the junction is discordant with germline, which a read error may explain. V gene TRBV9 combines with J gene TRBJ2-5; perhaps TRBD1 as D (6 bases). The CDR3 extends over 14 amino acids. Per the germline V gene, CDR1 is SGDLS and CDR2 is YYNGEE. CDR3 sequence reads: CASSVDSGVETRYF. The CDR3 DNA sequence: TGTGCCAGCAGCGTAGATTCAGGGGTAGAGACCCGGTACTTC. Drawing the rest from reference TRBV9 and TRBJ2-5, the complete variable domain is DSGVTQTPKHLITATGQRVTLRCSPRSGDLSVYWYQQSLDQGLQFLIQYYNGEERAKGNILERFSAQQFPDLHSELNLSSLELGDSALYFCASSVDSGVETRYFGPGTRLLVL.

The chain uses TRBV7-2 and TRBJ1-1; the D gene is possibly TRBD1 (5 bases). Trimming took 1 base from V and 10 from J, leaving 10 bases between them. Looked up from germline, CDR1 is SGHTA and CDR2 is FQGNSA. This CDR3 comprises 12 residues. For the CDR3, the DNA is TGTGCCAGCAGCTTAGATTGGGGGAGAGCTTTCTTT. Translating gives CASSLDWGRAFF.

The chain recombines TRBV20-1 with TRBJ2-7, with D perhaps matching TRBD1 or TRBD2 (5 bases each). Trimming left V 6 bases short and J 2 bases short, with 20 bases between. CDR1 and CDR2 from the germline V gene are DFQATT and SNEGSKA (reference sequence). This CDR3 region has 15 residues. The CDR3 spells CSARGAAGRPYEQYF. CDR3 nucleotides: TGCAGTGCGAGGGGAGCGGCCGGTCGACCCTACGAGCAGTACTTC.

The sample holds one count of this clonotype. V gene TRBV29-1 combines with J gene TRBJ2-4; 8 bases align to TRBD1. The J call may not be correct, given that the DNA end is closer to TRBJ2-7. This CDR3 has 15 amino acids. CDR1 and CDR2 from the germline V gene are SQVTM and ANQGSEA. The CDR3 loop is CSVGRAQGGFNEQYF. In DNA form, the CDR3 reads TGCAGCGTCGGAAGAGCACAGGGGGGATTCAACGAGCAGTACTTC.

In this sample, this clonotype turned up a few times. This chain connects TRBV20-1 to TRBJ2-5; D gene unclear. Trimming stripped 8 bases from V and 1 base from J, with 8 bases between. From germline, CDR1 is DFQATT and CDR2 SNEGSKA (reference sequence). The CDR3 runs to 11 residues. CDR3 loop: CSTKSQETQYF. CDR3 in DNA: TGCAGTACCAAATCCCAAGAGACCCAGTACTTC.

The chain recombines TRBV3-1 with TRBJ2-3, with TRBD2 identical over 10 bases. J was trimmed by 3 bases and V by 5 bases; bases with no gene match: 5. CDR1 and CDR2 from the germline V gene are LGHDT and YNNKEL (reference sequence). CDR3 size: 15 residues. CDR3 sequence reads: CASSFGTSATDTQYF. The CDR3 nucleotides read TGTGCCAGCAGCTTTGGGACTAGCGCTACAGATACGCAGTATTTT.

This clonotype was seen a few times. The gene calls are TRBV9 and TRBJ2-5; possible D gene TRBD2, 5 bases. The CDR3 is 14 amino acids. Germline V gene lookup returns CDR1 SGDLS and CDR2 YYNGEE. The germline V and J ends were trimmed by 4 bases and 2 bases, with 12 bases remaining between them. The chain's CDR3 is CASSPILGQETQYF. CDR3 nucleotides: TGTGCCAGCAGCCCTATACTAGGGCAAGAGACCCAGTACTTC.

This clonotype was observed a handful of times. The chain links TRBV7-2 to TRBJ2-7, with no clear D. The CDR3 length is 16 residues. Germline assignment: CDR1 SGHTA and CDR2 FQGNSA. V was pared by 5 bases and J by 0 bases, with 17 bases between. Here the CDR3 DNA reads TGTGCCAGCAGCCCCATAGACGGACCACCCTCCTACGAGCAGTACTTC. Translated, it gives CASSPIDGPPSYEQYF.

The gene calls are TRBV29-1 and TRBJ1-2; 12 bases map to TRBD1. CDR1 and CDR2 (germline): SQVTM, ANQGSEA. CDR3 length: 12 amino acids. Unmatched junction bases numbered 3, after V lost 7 bases and J lost 6 bases. In DNA, the CDR3 is TGCAGCGCGGGACAGGGGGCCAATGGCTACACCTTC. Residues: CSAGQGANGYTF.

A few counts support this clonotype. This rearrangement joins TRBV20-1 to TRBJ1-4; possibly TRBD1 for D (5 bases). The CDR3 has 15 residues. V lost 6 bases and J 2 bases, leaving 16 bases between the germline ends. Germline V gene lookup returns CDR1 DFQATT and CDR2 SNEGSKA (reference sequence). The CDR3 nucleotides read TGCAGTGCCCCTTTTGGGGGAGGCACTAATGAAAAACTGTTTTTT. Translated: CSAPFGGGTNEKLFF.